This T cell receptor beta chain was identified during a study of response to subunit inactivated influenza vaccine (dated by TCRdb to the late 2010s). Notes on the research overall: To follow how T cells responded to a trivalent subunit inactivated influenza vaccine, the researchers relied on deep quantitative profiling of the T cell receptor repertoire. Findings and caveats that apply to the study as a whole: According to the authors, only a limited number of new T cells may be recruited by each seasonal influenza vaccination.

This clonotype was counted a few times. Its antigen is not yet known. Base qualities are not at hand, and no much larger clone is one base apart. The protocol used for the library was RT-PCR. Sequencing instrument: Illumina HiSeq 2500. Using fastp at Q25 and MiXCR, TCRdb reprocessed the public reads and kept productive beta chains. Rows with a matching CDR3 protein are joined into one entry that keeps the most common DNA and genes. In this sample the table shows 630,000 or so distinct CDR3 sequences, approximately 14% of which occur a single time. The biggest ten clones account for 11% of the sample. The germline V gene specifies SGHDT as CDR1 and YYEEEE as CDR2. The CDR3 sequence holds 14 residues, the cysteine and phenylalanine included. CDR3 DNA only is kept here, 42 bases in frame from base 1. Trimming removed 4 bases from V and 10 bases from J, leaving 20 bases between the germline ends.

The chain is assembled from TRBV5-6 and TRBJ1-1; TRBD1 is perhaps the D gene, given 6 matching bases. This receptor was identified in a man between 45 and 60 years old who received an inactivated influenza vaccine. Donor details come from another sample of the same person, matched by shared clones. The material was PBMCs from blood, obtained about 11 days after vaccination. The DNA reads TGTGCCAGCAGCGGGCGGGACAAGAGATCTGCAGCTTTCTTT. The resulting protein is CASSGRDKRSAAFF.